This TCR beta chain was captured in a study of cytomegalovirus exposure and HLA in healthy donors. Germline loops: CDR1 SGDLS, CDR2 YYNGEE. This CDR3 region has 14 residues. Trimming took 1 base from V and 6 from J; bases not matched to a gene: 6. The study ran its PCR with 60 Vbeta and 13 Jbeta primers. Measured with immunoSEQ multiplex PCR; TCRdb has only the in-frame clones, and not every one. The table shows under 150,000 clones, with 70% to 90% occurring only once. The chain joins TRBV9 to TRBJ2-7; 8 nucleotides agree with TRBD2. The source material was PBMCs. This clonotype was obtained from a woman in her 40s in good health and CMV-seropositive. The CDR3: CASSVKSGGREQYF. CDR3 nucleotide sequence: TGTGCCAGCAGCGTAAAGAGCGGGGGTCGCGAGCAGTACTTC.